The TCR beta chain described here comes from a study of OX40 agonist ivuxolimab in advanced cancers. Study conclusions and caveats: Mean expanded clone counts were higher in CD8+ than CD4+ T cells.

The germline gives CDR1 SGHTA, CDR2 FQGNSA. The CDR3 contains 14 residues. The V segment lost 0 bases and the J segment 11 bases; nucleotides outside the gene matches: 9. This clone has a single count. What it binds is not known. The repertoire was sequenced with immunoSEQ multiplex PCR; TCRdb's copy has only in-frame clones and lacks some. Of tens of thousands of clones detected, nearly 90% appear once; the ten largest clones hold approximately 0.36%. This chain joins TRBV7-2 and TRBJ1-1, with 7 bases fitting TRBD1. The sequencing here drew on CD4+ or CD8+ T cells sorted from blood, taken in a trial of the OX40 agonist ivuxolimab. This sequence originates from an adult with an advanced solid tumor such as melanoma, head and neck, liver or kidney cancer. CDR3 region: CASSLAFDRDLAFF. As DNA, the CDR3 is TGTGCCAGCAGCTTAGCGTTCGACAGGGACTTGGCTTTCTTT.